This record covers a single TCR beta chain. The antigen remains unidentified. The CDR3 runs 21 residues. The entry originates in a study of cytomegalovirus exposure and HLA in healthy donors. The repertoire was sequenced with immunoSEQ multiplex PCR; TCRdb's copy has only in-frame clones and lacks some. The data contain about 54,000 clones, approximately 89% of them seen just once; the ten biggest clones take up about 8.1%. Broader study findings: In vitro experiments confirmed that three CMV-associated chains were specific for CMV antigens.

The sequence was collected from a woman aged 18 to 35 in good health and CMV-seropositive. The chain uses TRBV21-1 and TRBJ2-7; TRBD1, the table's D call, lacks a check against the DNA. TRBV21-1 is a pseudogene. The sample taken for sequencing was PBMCs. CDR3 residues: CASSKVRASLYSLGLQYEQYF. The CDR3 bases are TGTGCCAGCAGCAAAGTTCGGGCATCCCTCTACTCTTTGGGGCTTCAATACGAGCAGTACTTC.